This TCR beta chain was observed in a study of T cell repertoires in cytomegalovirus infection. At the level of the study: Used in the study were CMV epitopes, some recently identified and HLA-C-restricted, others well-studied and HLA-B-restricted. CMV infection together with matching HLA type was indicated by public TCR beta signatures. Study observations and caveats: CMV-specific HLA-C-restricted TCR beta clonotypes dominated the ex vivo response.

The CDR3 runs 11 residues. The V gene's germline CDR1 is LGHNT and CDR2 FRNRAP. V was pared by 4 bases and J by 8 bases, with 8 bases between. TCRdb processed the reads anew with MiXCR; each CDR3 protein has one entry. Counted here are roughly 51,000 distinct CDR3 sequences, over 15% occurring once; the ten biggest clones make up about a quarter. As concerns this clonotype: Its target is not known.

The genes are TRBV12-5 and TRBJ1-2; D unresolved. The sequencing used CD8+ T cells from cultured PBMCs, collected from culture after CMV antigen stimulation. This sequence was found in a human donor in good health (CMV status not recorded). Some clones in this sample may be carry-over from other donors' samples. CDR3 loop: CASGSLDGYTF. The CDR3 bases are TGTGCTAGTGGTTCCCTGGACGGCTACACCTTC.